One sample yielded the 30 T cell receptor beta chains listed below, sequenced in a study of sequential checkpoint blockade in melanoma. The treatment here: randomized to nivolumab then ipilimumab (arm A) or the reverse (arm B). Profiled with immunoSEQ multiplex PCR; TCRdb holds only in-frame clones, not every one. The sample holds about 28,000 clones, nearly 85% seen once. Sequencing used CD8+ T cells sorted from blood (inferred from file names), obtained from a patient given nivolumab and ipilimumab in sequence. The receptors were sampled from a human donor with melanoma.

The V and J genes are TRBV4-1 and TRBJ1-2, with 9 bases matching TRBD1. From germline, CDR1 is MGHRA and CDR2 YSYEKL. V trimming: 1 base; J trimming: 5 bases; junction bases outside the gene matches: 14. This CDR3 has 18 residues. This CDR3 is CASSQVGTGNYLKYGYTF. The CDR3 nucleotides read TGCGCCAGCAGCCAAGTGGGGACAGGGAATTATTTAAAATATGGCTACACCTTC.

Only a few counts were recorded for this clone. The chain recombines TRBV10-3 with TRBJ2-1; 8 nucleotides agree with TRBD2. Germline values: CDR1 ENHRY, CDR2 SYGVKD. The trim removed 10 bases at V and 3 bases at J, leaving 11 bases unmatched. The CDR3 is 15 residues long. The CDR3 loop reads CATRGSGRDYNEQFF. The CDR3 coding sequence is TGTGCCACCCGGGGAAGCGGGAGAGACTACAATGAGCAGTTCTTC.

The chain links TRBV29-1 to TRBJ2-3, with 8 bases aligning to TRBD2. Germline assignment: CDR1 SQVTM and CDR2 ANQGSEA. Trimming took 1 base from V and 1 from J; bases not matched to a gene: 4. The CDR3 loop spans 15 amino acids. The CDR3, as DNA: TGCAGCGTTGAAGGGGGTAGCGGGGGCACAGATACGCAGTATTTT. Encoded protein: CSVEGGSGGTDTQYF.

CDR3 bases: TGTGCCAGTAGATTGACAGGGGGAAACACTGAAGCTTTCTTT. Amino acid sequence: CASRLTGGNTEAFF. The chain employs TRBV19 and TRBJ1-1, with 9 bases lining up with TRBD1. The ends lost 6 bases at V and 2 bases at J; junction bases unmatched: 4. This CDR3 is 14 amino acids long. The germline V gene encodes CDR1 LNHDA and CDR2 SQIVND (reference sequence).

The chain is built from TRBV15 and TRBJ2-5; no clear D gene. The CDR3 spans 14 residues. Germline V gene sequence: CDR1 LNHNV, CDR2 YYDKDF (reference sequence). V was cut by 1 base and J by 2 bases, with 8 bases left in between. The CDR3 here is CATSRVGGQETQYF. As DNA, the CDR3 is TGTGCCACCAGCAGAGTCGGCGGACAAGAGACCCAGTACTTC.

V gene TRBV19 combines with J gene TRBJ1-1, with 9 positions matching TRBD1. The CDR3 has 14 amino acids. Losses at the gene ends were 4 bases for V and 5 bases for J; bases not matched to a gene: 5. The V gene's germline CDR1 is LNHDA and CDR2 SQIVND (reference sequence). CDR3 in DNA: TGTGCCAGTAGTACTGGGACAGGGCGGACTGAAGCTTTCTTT. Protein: CASSTGTGRTEAFF.

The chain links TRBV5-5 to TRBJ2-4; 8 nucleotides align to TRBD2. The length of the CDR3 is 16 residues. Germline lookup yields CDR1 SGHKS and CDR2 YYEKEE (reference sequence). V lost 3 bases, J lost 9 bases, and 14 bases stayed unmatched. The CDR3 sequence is CASSYPGREAGGIQYF. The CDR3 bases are TGTGCCAGCAGCTACCCGGGGAGGGAGGCGGGGGGCATTCAGTACTTC.

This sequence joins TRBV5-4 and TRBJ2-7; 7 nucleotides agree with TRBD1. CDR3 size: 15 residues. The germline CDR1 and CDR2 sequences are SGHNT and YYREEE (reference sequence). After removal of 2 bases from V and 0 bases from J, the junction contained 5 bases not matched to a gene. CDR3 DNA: TGTGCCAGCAGCTTCCGGGACAGACCCTCCTACGAGCAGTACTTC. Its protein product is CASSFRDRPSYEQYF.

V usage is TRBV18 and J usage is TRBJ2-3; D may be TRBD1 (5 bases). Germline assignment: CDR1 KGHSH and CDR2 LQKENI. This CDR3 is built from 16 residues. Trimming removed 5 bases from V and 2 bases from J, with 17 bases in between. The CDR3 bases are TGTGCCAGCTCAGAAAAGACAGTTAAACCCACAGATACGCAGTATTTT. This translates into CASSEKTVKPTDTQYF.

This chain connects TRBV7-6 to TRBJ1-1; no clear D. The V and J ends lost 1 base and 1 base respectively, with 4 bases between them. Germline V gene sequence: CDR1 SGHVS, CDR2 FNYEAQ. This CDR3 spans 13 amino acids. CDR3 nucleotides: TGTGCCAGCAGCTTAGGAGCGAACACTGAAGCTTTCTTT. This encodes CASSLGANTEAFF. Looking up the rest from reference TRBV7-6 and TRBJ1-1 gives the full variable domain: GAGVSQSPRYKVTKRGQDVALRCDPISGHVSLYWYRQALGQGPEFLTYFNYEAQQDKSGLPNDRFSAERPEGSISTLTIQRTEQRDSAMYRCASSLGANTEAFFGQGTRLTVV.

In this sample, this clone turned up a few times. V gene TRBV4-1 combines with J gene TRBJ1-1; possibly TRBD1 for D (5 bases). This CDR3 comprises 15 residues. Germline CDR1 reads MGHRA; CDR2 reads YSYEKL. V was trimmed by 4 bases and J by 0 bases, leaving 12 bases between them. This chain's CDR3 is CASSRRQYMNTEAFF. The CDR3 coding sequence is TGCGCCAGCAGCCGCCGACAGTACATGAACACTGAAGCTTTCTTT.

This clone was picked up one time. As DNA, the CDR3 is TGTGCCAGCAGCGCGTCCTTGTCCCCAGATACGCAGTATTTT. It encodes CASSASLSPDTQYF. The V and J genes are TRBV5-6 and TRBJ2-3; D unclear. Trimming stripped 4 bases from V and 4 bases from J, with 13 bases between. CDR1 SGHDT and CDR2 YYEEEE come from the germline V gene. This CDR3 has 14 amino acids.

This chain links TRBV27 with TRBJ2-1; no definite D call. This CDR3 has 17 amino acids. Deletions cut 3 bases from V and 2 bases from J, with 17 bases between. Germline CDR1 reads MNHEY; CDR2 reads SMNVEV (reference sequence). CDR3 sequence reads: CASSFFPPDNTYNEQFF. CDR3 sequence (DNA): TGTGCCAGCAGTTTCTTCCCTCCTGACAATACCTACAATGAGCAGTTCTTC.

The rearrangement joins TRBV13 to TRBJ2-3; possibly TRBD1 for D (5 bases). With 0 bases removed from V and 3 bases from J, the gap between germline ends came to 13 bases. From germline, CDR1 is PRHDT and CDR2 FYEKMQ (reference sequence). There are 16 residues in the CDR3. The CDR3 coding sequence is TGTGCCAGCAGCTTAGGCCCCGACAGCTCGACAGATACGCAGTATTTT. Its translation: CASSLGPDSSTDTQYF.

As DNA, the CDR3 is TGTGCCACAAAAAACCGGGACAGGGCGGTCGAGCAGTACTTC. Its translation: CATKNRDRAVEQYF. The rearrangement uses TRBV9 and TRBJ2-7; 9 nucleotides align to TRBD1. Germline CDR1 SGDLS, CDR2 YYNGEE. The CDR3 consists of 14 residues. V shed 9 bases, J shed 6 bases, and the junction held 13 bases outside the gene matches.

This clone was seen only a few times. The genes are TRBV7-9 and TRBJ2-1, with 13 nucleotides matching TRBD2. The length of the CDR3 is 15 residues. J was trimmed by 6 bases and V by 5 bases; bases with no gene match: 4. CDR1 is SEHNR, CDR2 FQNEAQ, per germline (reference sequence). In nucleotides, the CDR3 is TGTGCCAGCAGCCCGACTAGCGGGGGGAGCAATGAGCAGTTCTTC. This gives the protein CASSPTSGGSNEQFF.

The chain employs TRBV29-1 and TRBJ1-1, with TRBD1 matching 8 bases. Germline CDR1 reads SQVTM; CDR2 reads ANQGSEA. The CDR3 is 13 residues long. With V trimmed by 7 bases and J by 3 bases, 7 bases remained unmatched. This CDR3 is CSAAGTGDTEAFF. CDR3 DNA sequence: TGCAGCGCGGCGGGGACAGGAGACACTGAAGCTTTCTTT.

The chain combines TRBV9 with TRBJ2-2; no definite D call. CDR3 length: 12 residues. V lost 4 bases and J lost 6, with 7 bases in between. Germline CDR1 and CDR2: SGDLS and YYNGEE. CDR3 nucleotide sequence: TGTGCCAGCAGCCCATACTCCGGGGAGCTGTTTTTT. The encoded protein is CASSPYSGELFF.

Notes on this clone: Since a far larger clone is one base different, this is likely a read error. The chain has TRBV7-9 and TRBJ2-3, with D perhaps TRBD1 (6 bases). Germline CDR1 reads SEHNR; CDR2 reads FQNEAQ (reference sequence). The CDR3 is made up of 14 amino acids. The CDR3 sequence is CAGSLGRGADTQYF. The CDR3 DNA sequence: TGTGCCGGCAGTTTGGGCAGGGGCGCAGATACGCAGTATTTT. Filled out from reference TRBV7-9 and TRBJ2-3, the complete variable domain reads DTGVSQNPRHKITKRGQNVTFRCDPISEHNRLYWYRQTLGQGPEFLTYFQNEAQLEKSRLLSDRFSAERPKGSFSTLEIQRTEQGDSAMYLCAGSLGRGADTQYFGPGTRLTVL.

The DNA for the CDR3 is TGTGCCTGGAGTGTACTTCGCGGGGGGGCTGTCAGCACAGATACGCAGTATTTT. It specifies CAWSVLRGGAVSTDTQYF. The rearrangement uses TRBV30 and TRBJ2-3; 9 positions match TRBD2. CDR1 and CDR2 (germline): GTSNPN, SVGIG (reference sequence). Trimming cost V 0 bases and J 0 bases; bases outside gene matches: 10. The CDR3 is made up of 18 amino acids.

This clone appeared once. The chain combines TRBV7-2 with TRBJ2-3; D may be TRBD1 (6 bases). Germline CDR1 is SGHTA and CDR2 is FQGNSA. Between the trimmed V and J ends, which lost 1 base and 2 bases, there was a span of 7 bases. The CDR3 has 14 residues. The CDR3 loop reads CASSLVGATDTQYF. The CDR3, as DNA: TGTGCCAGCAGCTTAGTGGGGGCCACAGATACGCAGTATTTT.

The CDR3 sequence: CASSGTGGWSTDTQYF. DNA of the CDR3: TGTGCCAGCAGCGGGACTGGCGGTTGGAGCACAGATACGCAGTATTTT. The V call is TRBV5-6, the J call TRBJ2-3; D is perhaps TRBD2 (6 bases). Germline CDR1 reads SGHDT; CDR2 reads YYEEEE. V lost 4 bases and J 0 bases, leaving 15 bases between the germline ends. The CDR3 has 16 amino acids.

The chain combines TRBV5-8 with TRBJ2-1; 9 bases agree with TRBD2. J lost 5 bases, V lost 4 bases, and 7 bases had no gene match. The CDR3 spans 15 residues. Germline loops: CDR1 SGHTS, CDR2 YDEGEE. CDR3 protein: CASSPGLAVDNEQFF. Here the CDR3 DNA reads TGTGCCAGCAGCCCGGGACTAGCTGTCGACAATGAGCAGTTCTTC.

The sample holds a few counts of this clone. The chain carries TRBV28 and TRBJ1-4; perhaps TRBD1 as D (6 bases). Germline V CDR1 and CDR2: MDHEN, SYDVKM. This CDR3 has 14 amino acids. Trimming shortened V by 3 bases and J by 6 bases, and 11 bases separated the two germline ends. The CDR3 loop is CASSLETGHEKLFF. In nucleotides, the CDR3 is TGTGCCAGCAGTTTGGAAACAGGGCATGAAAAACTGTTTTTT.

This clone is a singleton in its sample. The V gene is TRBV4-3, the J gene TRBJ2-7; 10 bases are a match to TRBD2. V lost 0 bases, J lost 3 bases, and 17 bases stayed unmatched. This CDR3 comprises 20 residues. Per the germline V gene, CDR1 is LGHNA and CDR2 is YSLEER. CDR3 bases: TGCGCCAGCAGCCAAGATAAGGGTGGGCTAGCGGGAGTTGAAGTCTACGAGCAGTACTTC. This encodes CASSQDKGGLAGVEVYEQYF.

The CDR3 DNA sequence: TGTGCCAGCAGTTACTCCCAGGGACTTGAAAAACTGTTTTTT. This encodes CASSYSQGLEKLFF. The V and J genes are TRBV6-5 and TRBJ1-4; possibly TRBD1 for D (5 bases). V was trimmed by 0 bases and J by 7 bases, leaving 9 bases between them. The CDR3 contains 14 residues. CDR1 MNHEY and CDR2 SVGAGI come from the germline V gene.

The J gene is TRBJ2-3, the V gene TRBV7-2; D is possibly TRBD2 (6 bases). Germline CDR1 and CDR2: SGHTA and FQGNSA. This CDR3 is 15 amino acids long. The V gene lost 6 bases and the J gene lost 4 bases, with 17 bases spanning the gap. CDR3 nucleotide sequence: TGTGCCAGCAGTCATTGGTGGGGGGAATCAGATACGCAGTATTTT. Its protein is CASSHWWGESDTQYF.

CDR3 sequence reads: CASTLGKGFGTEAFF. CDR3 nucleotide sequence: TGTGCCAGTACCCTGGGGAAGGGGTTTGGCACTGAAGCTTTCTTT. The J gene is TRBJ1-1, the V gene TRBV19, with D possibly matching TRBD1 (5 bases). V shed 7 bases and J shed 4 bases, with 19 bases lying between them. The germline V gene encodes CDR1 LNHDA and CDR2 SQIVND (reference sequence). The CDR3 contains 15 residues.

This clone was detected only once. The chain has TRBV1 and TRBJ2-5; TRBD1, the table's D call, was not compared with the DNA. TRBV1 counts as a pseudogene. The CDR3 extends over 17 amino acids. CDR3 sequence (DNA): TGCACCAGCAGCCAAGATAAGTTAGGGGCGAACCAAGAGACCCAGTACTTC. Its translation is CTSSQDKLGANQETQYF.

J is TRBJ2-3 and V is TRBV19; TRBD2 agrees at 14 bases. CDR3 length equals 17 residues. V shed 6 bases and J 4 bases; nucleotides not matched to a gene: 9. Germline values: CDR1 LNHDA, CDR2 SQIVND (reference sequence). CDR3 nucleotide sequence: TGTGCCAGTAGAGCCTCCTCGGGACTAGCGGGAGCAGATACGCAGTATTTT. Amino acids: CASRASSGLAGADTQYF. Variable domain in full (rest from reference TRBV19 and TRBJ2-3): DGGITQSPKYLFRKEGQNVTLSCEQNLNHDAMYWYRQDPGQGLRLIYYSQIVNDFQKGDIAEGYSVSREKKESFPLTVTSAQKNPTAFYLCASRASSGLAGADTQYFGPGTRLTVL.